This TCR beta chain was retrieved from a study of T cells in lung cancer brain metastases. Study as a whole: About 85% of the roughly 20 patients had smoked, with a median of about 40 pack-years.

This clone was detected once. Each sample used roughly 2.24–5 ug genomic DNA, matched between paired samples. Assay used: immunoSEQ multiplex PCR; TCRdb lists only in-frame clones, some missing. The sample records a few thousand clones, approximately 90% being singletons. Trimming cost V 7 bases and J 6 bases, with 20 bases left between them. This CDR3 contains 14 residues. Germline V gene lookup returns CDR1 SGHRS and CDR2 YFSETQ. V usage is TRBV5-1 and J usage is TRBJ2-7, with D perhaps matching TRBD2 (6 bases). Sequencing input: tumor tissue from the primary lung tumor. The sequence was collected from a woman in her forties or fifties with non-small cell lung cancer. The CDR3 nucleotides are TGCGCCAGCTCCCAATGGGGGACTGAGGCCGAGCAGTACTTC. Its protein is CASSQWGTEAEQYF.